These T cell receptor beta chains were read from a single sample in a study of T cells after yellow fever vaccination. MiXCR, run by TCRdb on the 5' RACE reads, gives a single entry per CDR3 protein. The table shows around 310,000 distinct CDR3 sequences, with 3.5% to 4.5% occurring only once. Sequenced here: PBMCs, sampled 15 days after the yellow fever booster vaccination. These receptors all come from a man younger than 35 who received the YFV17D yellow fever vaccine. CDR3s include the opening cysteine and the closing phenylalanine or tryptophan. The D gene is left open where the match is weak. Clone size is shown for a subset of rows, as once, few, many or a class of expanded clone.

V	J	size	D	DNA	CDR3
TRBV30	TRBJ2-7	many	NA	TGTGCCTGGAGTAGCTCCTACGAGCAGTACTTC	CAWSSSYEQYF
TRBV7-2	TRBJ2-5	many	TRBD2	TGTGCCAGCAGAGCGACTAGCCGCGAGACCCAGTACTTC	CASRATSRETQYF
TRBV20-1	TRBJ2-1	many	NA	TGCAGTGCTAGGTTTCCCGCTCGGGGCGGTGAGCAGTTCTTC	CSARFPARGGEQFF
TRBV7-8	TRBJ1-6	many	NA	TGTGCCAGCAGCTTGGCCCGCCGTAATTCACCCCTCCACTTT	CASSLARRNSPLHF
TRBV15	TRBJ1-5	NA	TRBD1	TGTGCCACCAGCAGTGGGGCTACAGGGGGCTATCAGCCCCAGCATTTT	CATSSGATGGYQPQHF
TRBV18	TRBJ1-5	NA	NA	TGTGCCAGCTCAGTGGGTCTAGGCAATCAGCCCCAGCATTTT	CASSVGLGNQPQHF
TRBV5-1	TRBJ1-4	few	NA	TGCGCCAGCAGCGAGGCGAGAGGGAATGAAAAACTGTTTTTT	CASSEARGNEKLFF
TRBV12-3/TRBV12-4	TRBJ1-1	few	TRBD1	TGTGCCAGCTCCCGGCAGGGGGCCTTTGGCGCTGAAGCTTTCTTT	CASSRQGAFGAEAFF
TRBV6-4	TRBJ1-2	many	NA	TGTGCCAGCAGTGACTCGAATGCACGGGCGATCTATGGCTACACCTTC	CASSDSNARAIYGYTF
TRBV12-3/TRBV12-4	TRBJ1-5	few	NA	TGTGCCAGCAGTTTAGCGCCCCTGGGAAGCAATCAGCCCCAGCATTTT	CASSLAPLGSNQPQHF
TRBV9	TRBJ2-3	few	TRBD2	TGTGCCAGCAGCGTGCAAGCGGGGGCCTCAGATACGCAGTATTTT	CASSVQAGASDTQYF
TRBV20-1	TRBJ1-6	many	TRBD1	TGCAGTGCCCCGCCAGGGGGCGGTTCACCCCTCCACTTT	CSAPPGGGSPLHF
TRBV6-1	TRBJ1-1	few	NA	TGTGCCAGCACCTCGGTCGAGAGGTGGGCTTTCTTT	CASTSVERWAFF
TRBV7-6	TRBJ2-5	many	TRBD1	TGTGCCAGCAGCCGTTATCAGGGGGCGCGGGAGACCCAGTACTTC	CASSRYQGARETQYF
TRBV5-1	TRBJ2-1	few	TRBD2	TGCGCCAGCAGCTTGGCAGCTAGCGGGGGAAATGAGCAGTTCTTC	CASSLAASGGNEQFF
TRBV7-3	TRBJ2-2	many	NA	TGTGCCAGCAGCCCCACTCGGGGGACCGGGGAGCTGTTTTTT	CASSPTRGTGELFF
TRBV20-1	TRBJ2-1	few	TRBD2	TGCAGTGCCATCCCGGGACTAGCGGGGAATGAGCAGTTCTTC	CSAIPGLAGNEQFF
TRBV12-3/TRBV12-4	TRBJ2-1	NA	NA	TGTGCCAGCAGTACTACAGCGGGCGGTGAGCAGTTCTTC	CASSTTAGGEQFF
TRBV5-1	TRBJ2-3	few	TRBD2	TGCGCCAGCAGCGCAGCTAGCGGGGGGAGCACAGATACGCAGTATTTT	CASSAASGGSTDTQYF
TRBV5-6	TRBJ1-2	many	NA	TGTGCCAGCAGCCTGGGGGGCAGTGGATATAACTATGGCTACACCTTC	CASSLGGSGYNYGYTF
TRBV20-1	TRBJ1-4	many	NA	TGCAGTGCTAGATTTCCGGGGAGGCTTAATGAAAAACTGTTTTTT	CSARFPGRLNEKLFF
TRBV19	TRBJ2-6	few	NA	TGTGCCAGTAGTATAGAGGGGAGGCCTGGGGCCAACGTCCTGACTTTC	CASSIEGRPGANVLTF
TRBV5-1	TRBJ1-1	many	NA	TGCGCCAGCAGCTTACAGGGCACGAACACTGAAGCTTTCTTT	CASSLQGTNTEAFF
TRBV12-3/TRBV12-4	TRBJ2-7	NA	TRBD1	TGTGCCAGCAGTCCTCGACAGGGATTCTACGAGCAGTACTTC	CASSPRQGFYEQYF
TRBV29-1	TRBJ2-7	many	NA	TGCAGCGTTGAAAAGGGGGTCGGGGCCTACGAGCAGTACTTC	CSVEKGVGAYEQYF
TRBV4-2	TRBJ1-2	many	NA	TGTGCCAGCAGCCAAGCGACGGGAGGGGGGTATGGCTACACCTTC	CASSQATGGGYGYTF
TRBV27	TRBJ2-7	many	NA	TGTGCCAGCAGTTTAAACTCAGGGGTTTACGAGCAGTACTTC	CASSLNSGVYEQYF